The 32 T cell receptor beta chains below all came from one sample that was sequenced in a study of CD4 T cells in relation to SARS-CoV-2 and coronaviruses. Repertoires were generated with immunoSEQ multiplex PCR, while TCRdb's copy carries only in-frame clones and drops some. There are some 69,000 clones in the sample; 94% occur only once, and approximately 0.14% lies in the top ten. Before the COVID-19 pandemic, during about 2011-2019, CD4+ T cells were taken from unexposed donors. Sequenced input: naive CD4+ T cells from PBMCs. Subset here: naive CD4+ T cells isolated by negative enrichment. The receptors derive from a human donor in good health.

V and J are TRBV28 and TRBJ2-3; possibly TRBD2 for D (6 bases). Per germline, CDR1 MDHEN and CDR2 SYDVKM. The CDR3 covers 15 residues. V was trimmed by 5 bases and J by 1 base, leaving 13 bases between them. The CDR3, as DNA: TGTGCCAGCAGTACGGTATGGAGGGGCACAGATACGCAGTATTTT. It yields the protein CASSTVWRGTDTQYF.

V and J are TRBV18 and TRBJ2-7; D uncertain. V lost 2 bases, J lost 6 bases, and 17 bases lay in between. CDR3 length: 15 amino acids. Germline values: CDR1 KGHSH, CDR2 LQKENI. DNA for the CDR3: TGTGCCAGCTCACCAGCGACCCCCTTACCCCGCGAGCAGTACTTC. Protein sequence: CASSPATPLPREQYF. The variable domain in full, completed from reference TRBV18 and TRBJ2-7, reads NAGVMQNPRHLVRRRGQEARLRCSPMKGHSHVYWYRQLPEEGLKFMVYLQKENIIDESGMPKERFSAEFPKEGPSILRIQQVVRGDSAAYFCASSPATPLPREQYFGPGTRLTVT.

The rearrangement uses TRBV18 and TRBJ2-7; D is uncertain. Germline loops: CDR1 KGHSH, CDR2 LQKENI. Trimming cost V 0 bases and J 0 bases, with 6 bases left between them. The CDR3 covers 14 residues. CDR3 sequence: CASSPPDSSYEQYF. The CDR3 nucleotides are TGTGCCAGCTCACCACCGGATAGCTCCTACGAGCAGTACTTC.

V and J are TRBV25-1 and TRBJ2-5; 7 nucleotides agree with TRBD2. The CDR3 totals 15 residues. With V trimmed by 4 bases and J by 4 bases, 9 bases remained unmatched. Germline CDR1 is MGHDK and CDR2 is SYGVNS. This CDR3 reads CASSGPAGRGETQYF. The DNA of the CDR3 is TGTGCCAGCAGTGGCCCAGCGGGAAGGGGAGAGACCCAGTACTTC.

The chain carries TRBV5-1 and TRBJ1-5; no clear D gene. Trimming stripped 0 bases from V and 2 bases from J, with 12 bases between. The germline V gene has CDR1 SGHRS and CDR2 YFSETQ. The CDR3 covers 16 residues. CDR3 amino acids: CASSLVPVRGNQPQHF. CDR3 DNA: TGCGCCAGCAGCTTGGTACCTGTGAGAGGCAATCAGCCCCAGCATTTT.

The chain uses TRBV27 and TRBJ2-7; D is uncertain. Trimming removed 2 bases from V and 0 bases from J, with 14 bases in between. The CDR3 is 16 residues long. CDR1 is MNHEY, CDR2 SMNVEV, per germline (reference sequence). CDR3 loop: CASSLVGWLYSYEQYF. The CDR3, as DNA: TGTGCCAGCAGTTTAGTGGGCTGGCTGTACTCCTACGAGCAGTACTTC.

This chain joins TRBV25-1 and TRBJ2-1; no firm D call. The CDR3 length is 11 residues. Trimming cost V 5 bases and J 9 bases, with 8 bases left between them. In germline, CDR1 is MGHDK, CDR2 SYGVNS. CDR3 nucleotides: TGTGCCAGCAGTAAGATCGGTGAGCAGTTCTTC. Translating it yields CASSKIGEQFF.

The gene calls are TRBV6-2 or TRBV6-3 and TRBJ2-7; 12 positions match TRBD2. The germline gives CDR1 MNHEY, CDR2 SVGEGT. The J segment lost 5 bases and the V segment lost 0 bases, leaving 8 bases of the junction unmatched. This CDR3 is built from 17 residues. CDR3 protein: CASSYSLGLAGLNEQYF. As DNA, the CDR3 is TGTGCCAGCAGTTACTCATTAGGACTAGCGGGACTCAACGAGCAGTACTTC.

This clone occurred once. The V gene is TRBV5-4, the J gene TRBJ2-1; the match to TRBD2 covers 9 bases. The CDR3 has 15 amino acids. The V segment lost 0 bases and the J segment 3 bases; nucleotides outside the gene matches: 1. Germline V CDR1 and CDR2: SGHNT, YYREEE (reference sequence). The CDR3 sequence is CASSLASGNYNEQFF. CDR3 coding DNA: TGTGCCAGCAGCTTGGCTAGCGGGAACTACAATGAGCAGTTCTTC.

The V and J genes are TRBV11-2 and TRBJ2-1; 15 bases fit TRBD2. CDR1 SGHAT and CDR2 FQNNGV come from the germline V gene. V lost 3 bases, J lost 6 bases, and 0 bases stayed unmatched. This CDR3 has 15 amino acids. The DNA of the CDR3 is TGTGCCAGCAGCTTGGGACTAGCGGGAGGCAATGAGCAGTTCTTC. Translated: CASSLGLAGGNEQFF.

The chain is built from TRBV6-6 and TRBJ1-1; D gene ambiguous. Germline assignment: CDR1 MNHNY and CDR2 SVGAGI (reference sequence). CDR3 length equals 15 residues. The V and J ends lost 0 bases and 4 bases respectively, with 12 bases between them. CDR3 sequence reads: CASSYSTGGGTEAFF. The CDR3 DNA reads as TGTGCCAGCAGTTACTCGACGGGTGGCGGCACTGAAGCTTTCTTT.

This chain connects TRBV7-3 to TRBJ1-1, with no clear D. Germline assignment: CDR1 SGHTA and CDR2 FQGTGA. V was cut by 5 bases and J by 0 bases, with 16 bases left in between. The CDR3 sequence is 16 residues long. The CDR3 DNA is TGTGCCAGCAGCCCAAGGAGCCAGGCGATGAACACTGAAGCTTTCTTT. Amino acids: CASSPRSQAMNTEAFF.

The chain employs TRBV7-3 and TRBJ2-3; tentatively, D is TRBD2 (6 bases). Germline-derived CDR1 and CDR2 are SGHTA and FQGTGA. Trimming took off 1 base at V and 3 bases at J, with 14 bases between the two ends. The CDR3 has 16 residues. CDR3 loop: CASSLSGKGPTDTQYF. The CDR3, as DNA: TGTGCCAGCAGCTTAAGCGGGAAGGGGCCGACAGATACGCAGTATTTT. The complete variable domain, with remaining parts taken from reference TRBV7-3 and TRBJ2-3, reads GAGVSQTPSNKVTEKGKYVELRCDPISGHTALYWYRQSLGQGPEFLIYFQGTGAADDSGLPNDRFFAVRPEGSVSTLKIQRTERGDSAVYLCASSLSGKGPTDTQYFGPGTRLTVL.

The rearrangement uses TRBV12-3 or TRBV12-4 and TRBJ1-1; D is ambiguous. The V gene lost 5 bases and the J gene lost 10 bases, with 17 bases spanning the gap. The CDR3 extends over 13 amino acids. CDR3 region: CASSQRVLRPAFF. CDR3 DNA: TGTGCCAGCAGTCAAAGAGTTCTCCGTCCAGCTTTCTTT.

This chain connects TRBV7-9 to TRBJ1-5; tentative D call: TRBD1 (5 bases). The V gene lost 1 base and the J gene lost 5 bases, with 9 bases spanning the gap. There are 14 residues in the CDR3. Germline assignment: CDR1 SEHNR and CDR2 FQNEAQ (reference sequence). This CDR3 reads CASSLVGGDQPQHF. For the CDR3, the DNA is TGTGCCAGCAGCTTAGTTGGGGGGGATCAGCCCCAGCATTTT.

The chain links TRBV6-5 to TRBJ1-4, with TRBD1 matching 7 bases. CDR3 size: 15 residues. J was trimmed by 8 bases and V by 2 bases; bases with no gene match: 8. Germline CDR1 MNHEY, CDR2 SVGAGI. In DNA form, the CDR3 reads TGTGCCAGCAGTTACAATGCAGGGGGGGGAGAAAAACTGTTTTTT. Translating it yields CASSYNAGGGEKLFF.

The CDR3 DNA follows: TGCGCCAGCAGACCCGGGACAGGCAACACCATATATTTT. Amino acid sequence: CASRPGTGNTIYF. This chain links TRBV5-1 with TRBJ1-3; TRBD1 matches at 8 bases. This CDR3 has 13 residues. The junction had 5 bases not matched to a gene; V was cut back by 5 bases and J by 7 bases. The germline gives CDR1 SGHRS, CDR2 YFSETQ.

The chain links TRBV10-1 to TRBJ2-7; TRBD2 agrees at 11 bases. CDR1 is WNHNN and CDR2 is SYGVQD in the germline V gene (reference sequence). The length of the CDR3 is 15 residues. V lost 6 bases, J lost 0 bases, and 4 bases stayed unmatched. For the CDR3, the DNA is TGCGCCAGCAGCCTGACTAGCGGGACCTCCTACGAGCAGTACTTC. This translates into CASSLTSGTSYEQYF.

The rearrangement uses TRBV7-9 and TRBJ1-4; D uncertain. The CDR3 has 13 amino acids. Trimming pared 2 bases from V and 8 bases from J, leaving 9 bases between. Germline assignment: CDR1 SEHNR and CDR2 FQNEAQ (reference sequence). The CDR3 sequence: CASSLSRDEKLFF. Written as DNA, the CDR3 is TGTGCCAGCAGCTTATCTAGAGACGAAAAACTGTTTTTT.

The chain links TRBV18 to TRBJ2-1; D is possibly TRBD2 (7 bases). CDR1 KGHSH and CDR2 LQKENI come from the germline V gene. V was trimmed by 8 bases and J by 3 bases, leaving 14 bases between them. The CDR3 is made up of 14 amino acids. CDR3 loop: CASLSGTRYNEQFF. In DNA, the CDR3 is TGTGCCAGCCTGAGCGGGACACGCTACAATGAGCAGTTCTTC.

This clone appeared a single time. This rearrangement joins TRBV19 to TRBJ2-1; 9 positions agree with TRBD1. This CDR3 spans 16 amino acids. The V gene's germline CDR1 is LNHDA and CDR2 SQIVND (reference sequence). The J segment lost 5 bases and the V segment lost 4 bases, leaving 9 bases of the junction unmatched. CDR3: CASSKGPGQGNNEQFF. In DNA form, the CDR3 reads TGTGCCAGTAGTAAGGGGCCGGGACAGGGTAACAATGAGCAGTTCTTC.

This clone was observed a single time. The rearrangement links TRBV5-1 to TRBJ2-1; 7 bases are shared with TRBD2. This CDR3 has 15 residues. The germline V gene encodes CDR1 SGHRS and CDR2 YFSETQ. After removal of 7 bases from V and 8 bases from J, the junction contained 15 bases not matched to a gene. The CDR3 coding sequence is TGCGCCAGCGGAAGGGAGGGAGGTGGTTCAGATGAGCAGTTCTTC. Its protein product is CASGREGGGSDEQFF.

The chain couples TRBV6-5 to TRBJ2-1; D is undetermined. This CDR3 comprises 15 residues. V was clipped by 2 bases and J by 5 bases, with 13 bases between them. Germline V lookup: CDR1 MNHEY, CDR2 SVGAGI. The CDR3: CASSYTRPTHNEQFF. The CDR3 DNA is TGTGCCAGCAGTTACACCAGACCCACCCACAATGAGCAGTTCTTC.

The chain is built from TRBV28 and TRBJ1-2, with 7 bases matching TRBD1. CDR1 MDHEN and CDR2 SYDVKM come from the germline V gene. The CDR3 totals 13 residues. Unmatched junction bases numbered 6, after V lost 5 bases and J lost 6 bases. Here the CDR3 DNA reads TGTGCCAGCAGTCAAGACAGGGTTGATGGCTACACCTTC. Its translation: CASSQDRVDGYTF.

The genes are TRBV11-3 and TRBJ2-3, with 9 positions matching TRBD2. V lost 6 bases and J lost 4; bases outside the gene matches: 5. This CDR3 has 14 amino acids. CDR1 and CDR2 from the germline V gene are SGHNT and YENEEA. For the CDR3, the DNA is TGTGCCAGCAGAGCTAGCGGGAACCCAGATACGCAGTATTTT. Encoded protein: CASRASGNPDTQYF.

This chain uses TRBV7-3 with TRBJ2-2, with 8 nucleotides matching TRBD1. CDR3 length: 16 amino acids. The germline CDR1 and CDR2 sequences are SGHTA and FQGTGA. The V gene end was trimmed by 5 bases and the J gene end by 1 base; junction bases not matched to a gene: 6. CDR3 loop: CASSRRTGMNTGELFF. The CDR3 region has the DNA TGTGCCAGCAGCCGCCGGACAGGGATGAACACCGGGGAGCTGTTTTTT.

This chain joins TRBV19 and TRBJ2-7, with 9 bases that match TRBD2. V lost 9 bases, J lost 1 base, and 7 bases stayed unmatched. This CDR3 spans 14 amino acids. The germline V gene has CDR1 LNHDA and CDR2 SQIVND (reference sequence). CDR3 sequence reads: CASRISGSSYEQYF. The DNA for the CDR3 is TGTGCCAGCCGGATTAGCGGGAGTTCCTACGAGCAGTACTTC.

The chain employs TRBV24-1 and TRBJ1-5; D is unresolved. Trimming left V 2 bases short and J 5 bases short, with 6 bases between. The CDR3 consists of 13 residues. Germline V gene lookup returns CDR1 KGHDR and CDR2 SFDVKD. DNA of the CDR3: TGTGCCACCAGTGATTATGGGGATCAGCCCCAGCATTTT. Encoded protein: CATSDYGDQPQHF.

V gene TRBV28 combines with J gene TRBJ1-5; D is possibly TRBD1 (6 bases). Trimming removed 4 bases at V and 6 bases at J, with 16 bases between. Germline V lookup: CDR1 MDHEN, CDR2 SYDVKM. CDR3 size: 15 residues. In DNA, the CDR3 is TGTGCCAGCAGTTCAGTACAGGGACTCAGTCAGCCCCAGCATTTT. This encodes CASSSVQGLSQPQHF.

As to this clone: The sample holds other DNA sequences that translate to the same CDR3. The chain uses TRBV15 and TRBJ1-3; possible D gene TRBD1, 6 bases. Trimming pared 6 bases from V and 3 bases from J, leaving 12 bases between. The CDR3 runs to 14 residues. Per germline, CDR1 LNHNV and CDR2 YYDKDF (reference sequence). In nucleotides, the CDR3 is TGTGCCACCAGGGCGGGGGGCTTTGGAAACACCATATATTTT. Its protein is CATRAGGFGNTIYF.

The genes are TRBV5-1 and TRBJ2-7, with D tentatively TRBD1 (5 bases). The V gene's germline CDR1 is SGHRS and CDR2 YFSETQ. V gave up 2 bases and J gave up 3 bases, with 6 bases separating them. CDR3 length: 12 residues. The CDR3 DNA follows: TGCGCCAGCAGCTTCGACAGCTACGAGCAGTACTTC. Amino acid sequence: CASSFDSYEQYF. Supplemented by reference TRBV5-1 and TRBJ2-7, the full variable domain reads KAGVTQTPRYLIKTRGQQVTLSCSPISGHRSVSWYQQTPGQGLQFLFEYFSETQRNKGNFPGRFSGRQFSNSRSEMNVSTLELGDSALYLCASSFDSYEQYFGPGTRLTVT.

The chain carries TRBV3-1 (or the pseudogene TRBV3-2) and TRBJ2-3, with D perhaps being TRBD1 or TRBD2 (6 bases each). Germline lookup yields CDR1 LGHDT and CDR2 YNNKEL (reference sequence). Trimming took off 3 bases at V and 3 bases at J, with 16 bases between the two ends. The CDR3 has 16 residues. This chain's CDR3 is CASSQSGASHTDTQYF. Here the CDR3 DNA reads TGTGCCAGCAGCCAGTCGGGGGCGAGTCATACAGATACGCAGTATTTT.